A selection of T cell receptor beta chains follows, all from one sample in a study of beta chain features in type 1 diabetes. Clones were sequenced by immunoSEQ multiplex PCR, and TCRdb holds only the in-frame ones, with some missing. The sample includes more than 150,000 clones, about 12% of them seen just once. The material sequenced was central memory CD4+ T cells from blood. The receptors shown here come from a woman aged 18-30 years in good health. CDR3s include the opening cysteine and the closing phenylalanine or tryptophan. The D gene is left open where the match is weak. Rows give clone size only sometimes, using once, few, many, or a class for an expanded clone.

d_call	v_call	j_call	clone_size	cdr3_aa	cdr3_nt
.	TRBV19	TRBJ2-5	few	CASAQGYGETQYF	TGTGCCAGTGCCCAGGGGTACGGGGAGACCCAGTACTTC
TRBD1	TRBV29-1	TRBJ2-7	few	CSVGDRAYEQYF	TGCAGCGTGGGGGACAGGGCCTACGAGCAGTACTTC
.	TRBV6-4	TRBJ1-1	few	CASSADGGGRTEAFF	TGTGCCAGCAGTGCGGACGGGGGTGGGAGGACTGAAGCTTTCTTT
TRBD1	TRBV10-3	TRBJ1-1	few	CATAGTGSTFEAFF	TGTGCCACCGCAGGGACAGGGAGTACTTTTGAAGCTTTCTTT
.	TRBV29-1	TRBJ1-5	.	CSVDSGAPNQPQHF	TGCAGCGTTGATTCTGGGGCACCCAATCAGCCCCAGCATTTT
TRBD1	TRBV2	TRBJ1-1	.	CASRPGTGTEAFF	TGTGCCAGCAGACCCGGGACAGGTACTGAAGCTTTCTTT
TRBD1	TRBV30	TRBJ1-5	.	CAWSEGQPGPGPQHF	TGTGCCTGGAGTGAGGGACAGCCGGGCCCTGGGCCCCAGCATTTT
.	TRBV5-1	TRBJ1-5	many	CASSDGTGFAPQHF	TGCGCCAGCAGCGATGGTACAGGGTTTGCACCCCAGCATTTT
.	TRBV5-6	TRBJ1-1	many	CASSLRGQGPALNTEAFF	TGTGCCAGCAGCTTAAGAGGACAAGGTCCCGCCTTGAACACTGAAGCTTTCTTT
TRBD1	TRBV6-5	TRBJ1-1	.	CASNRQGNTEAFF	TGTGCCAGCAACCGACAGGGAAACACTGAAGCTTTCTTT
TRBD1	TRBV19	TRBJ1-1	many	CASNEGAMNTEAFF	TGTGCCAGTAACGAGGGGGCAATGAACACTGAAGCTTTCTTT
.	TRBV30	TRBJ1-4	few	CAWSNLQAGRNEKLFF	TGTGCCTGGAGTAACCTCCAGGCAGGCCGGAATGAAAAACTGTTTTTT
.	TRBV15	TRBJ2-2	few	CATSRLRSSNTGELFF	TGTGCCACCAGCAGGCTTCGGTCCTCAAACACCGGGGAGCTGTTTTTT
.	TRBV29-1	TRBJ1-2	few	CSDTTGLYGYTF	TGCAGCGACACGACAGGACTCTATGGCTACACCTTC
.	TRBV5-1	TRBJ2-1	.	CASSPRQGYNEQFF	TGCGCCAGCAGCCCCCGTCAGGGTTACAATGAGCAGTTCTTC
TRBD2	TRBV7-3	TRBJ2-3	many	CASSLAGARDTQYF	TGTGCCAGCAGCCTAGCGGGGGCCCGAGATACGCAGTATTTT
TRBD2	TRBV5-6	TRBJ2-4	few	CASLTSGKASGKNIQYF	TGTGCCAGCCTAACTAGCGGGAAGGCTTCGGGCAAAAACATTCAGTACTTC
.	TRBV7-9	TRBJ1-1	few	CASSLGQGQGSTEAFF	TGTGCCAGCAGCTTAGGCCAGGGGCAAGGAAGCACTGAAGCTTTCTTT
TRBD1	TRBV30	TRBJ1-5	.	CAWDRGGGNQPQHF	TGTGCCTGGGACAGGGGAGGGGGCAATCAGCCCCAGCATTTT
TRBD2	TRBV7-6	TRBJ2-7	few	CASSSRPGESGNEQYF	TGTGCCAGCAGCTCCCGCCCGGGAGAAAGCGGGAACGAGCAGTACTTC
.	TRBV19	TRBJ1-2	few	CASTSTEVWDYGYTF	TGTGCCAGTACCAGCACGGAGGTCTGGGACTATGGCTACACCTTC
TRBD1	TRBV5-1	TRBJ2-2	.	CASSLVGQRRTGELFF	TGCGCCAGCAGCTTGGTGGGACAGCGACGCACCGGGGAGCTGTTTTTT
.	TRBV6-5	TRBJ1-1	.	CASSYWRDTEAFF	TGTGCCAGCAGTTACTGGAGGGACACTGAAGCTTTCTTT
.	TRBV5-6	TRBJ2-7	many	CASSFPDSYEQYF	TGTGCCAGCAGCTTCCCGGACAGCTACGAGCAGTACTTC
.	TRBV6-5	TRBJ2-3	few	CASSHIARHTDTQYF	TGTGCCAGCAGCCATATAGCGCGCCACACAGATACGCAGTATTTT
.	TRBV28	TRBJ2-1	.	CASRRTSQGDKQFF	TGTGCCAGCCGAAGGACGAGCCAGGGTGACAAGCAGTTCTTC
.	TRBV27	TRBJ2-3	.	CASARSPDDTQYF	TGTGCCAGCGCCCGTAGCCCCGATGATACGCAGTATTTT
TRBD1	TRBV10-3	TRBJ2-3	few	CAIQDRASDTQYF	TGTGCCATCCAGGACAGGGCATCAGATACGCAGTATTTT
TRBD1	TRBV2	TRBJ1-1	.	CASQGTGGFRTEAFF	TGTGCCAGCCAGGGGACAGGGGGCTTCCGCACTGAAGCTTTCTTT
.	TRBV19	TRBJ1-2	few	CASSEVRRNYGYTF	TGTGCCAGTAGCGAAGTCCGGAGAAACTATGGCTACACCTTC
TRBD1	TRBV27	TRBJ1-3	.	CASSKDRSSGNTIYF	TGTGCCAGCAGTAAGGACAGGAGCTCTGGAAACACCATATATTTT
.	TRBV6-1	TRBJ2-4	.	CASRPEDLAKNIQYF	TGTGCCAGCAGGCCCGAGGATCTAGCCAAAAACATTCAGTACTTC
TRBD1	TRBV30	TRBJ1-5	.	CAWSALQGPRHF	TGTGCTTGGAGTGCCCTACAGGGGCCGCGGCATTTT
TRBD2	TRBV7-3	TRBJ2-1	few	CASSLAHLRAGVGELLIVEQFF	TGTGCCAGCAGCTTAGCCCACTTACGAGCGGGAGTCGGAGAACTCCTTATTGTCGAGCAGTTCTTC
TRBD2	TRBV6-6	TRBJ2-5	few	CASSYGVAGLQETQYF	TGTGCCAGCAGTTACGGGGTAGCGGGGCTACAAGAGACCCAGTACTTC
.	TRBV11-2	TRBJ2-5	few	CASSRGLLQETQYF	TGTGCCAGCAGCCGAGGACTCTTACAAGAGACCCAGTACTTC
TRBD2	TRBV5-1	TRBJ2-1	.	CASSWTGRAGDEQFF	TGCGCCAGCAGCTGGACTGGGAGGGCCGGGGATGAGCAGTTCTTC
.	TRBV7-2	TRBJ2-7	.	CASSLQGFREQYF	TGTGCCAGCAGCTTACAGGGTTTCCGCGAGCAGTACTTC
.	TRBV28	TRBJ2-5	.	CASSSPPDGTPRGLIETQYF	TGTGCCAGCAGTTCTCCCCCGGATGGTACCCCCAGGGGTTTGATTGAGACCCAGTACTTC
TRBD2	TRBV5-1	TRBJ2-3	.	CASSLAASGGTDTQYF	TGCGCCAGCAGCTTGGCGGCTAGCGGGGGCACAGATACGCAGTATTTT
.	TRBV6-1	TRBJ2-5	.	CASSARDFKETQYF	TGTGCCAGCAGTGCCCGGGACTTTAAAGAGACCCAGTACTTC